The rows below give T cell receptor beta chains drawn from one sample of a study of blood T cell repertoires in COVID-19. The protocol was immunoSEQ multiplex PCR, while the TCRdb copy is restricted to in-frame clones and leaves out a portion. The table records 200,000 or so clones, about nine tenths of them present only once. Input material: PBMCs or T cells enriched from blood (not recorded which). Receptors were obtained from a woman aged 25 to 39 who had recovered from COVID-19. CDR3s include the opening cysteine and the closing phenylalanine or tryptophan. A D gene is named only where the DNA matches it firmly. A row's size may be missing; if present it is once, few, many or a size class.

cdr3_nt | cdr3_aa | v_call | clone_size | d_call | j_call
TGTGCCAGCAGCCTACCGGGACAGGGAATTTACGAGCAGTACTTC | CASSLPGQGIYEQYF | TRBV5-4 | . | TRBD1 | TRBJ2-7
TGTGCCAGCAGCTTCCGGGACAGCTCTGGAAACACCATATATTTT | CASSFRDSSGNTIYF | TRBV7-2 | . | TRBD1 | TRBJ1-3
TGCGCCAGCAGCTTGGAAGGGAGAAGGGGAAACACCATATATTTT | CASSLEGRRGNTIYF | TRBV5-1 | . | . | TRBJ1-3
TGTGCCAGCAGCTTAGTCAGGGGGAACACTGAAGCTTTCTTT | CASSLVRGNTEAFF | TRBV7-8 | . | . | TRBJ1-1
TGCGCCAGCAGCCAAGGGACAGGGGACTACGAGCAGTACTTC | CASSQGTGDYEQYF | TRBV4-3 | . | TRBD1 | TRBJ2-7
TGCAGTTGGGGACAGGGAAATCTACGGGAGCAGTTCTTC | CSWGQGNLREQFF | TRBV29-1 | . | TRBD1 | TRBJ2-1
TGCAGCGTAAACCAGGGGGCTGAAGCTTTCTTT | CSVNQGAEAFF | TRBV29-1 | . | TRBD1 | TRBJ1-1
TGTGCCACCAAAAATCAGGGAAGCTCCTACGAGCAGTACTTC | CATKNQGSSYEQYF | TRBV19 | . | . | TRBJ2-7
TGTGCCAGCAGCCCGCGACAGGTCTACGAGCAGTACTTC | CASSPRQVYEQYF | TRBV13 | . | . | TRBJ2-7
TGCGCCAGCGGAAGGGGGACCCAAGAGACCCAGTACTTC | CASGRGTQETQYF | TRBV5-1 | . | . | TRBJ2-5
TGTGCCAGCAACCTTTTCGGGACTAGCGGGGGCGAGCAGTACTTC | CASNLFGTSGGEQYF | TRBV6-5 | few | TRBD2 | TRBJ2-7
TGTGCCAGCAGCTCTACAGTTCACAATTCACCCCTCCACTTT | CASSSTVHNSPLHF | TRBV7-3 | once | . | TRBJ1-6
TGTGCCAGCAGCTTAGAACAGGGGAAAAGGGCCTACGAGCAGTACTTC | CASSLEQGKRAYEQYF | TRBV5-4 | . | TRBD1 | TRBJ2-7
TGTGCCAGCTCACCAACGGCGGGGGGCTATAATTCACCCCTCCACTTT | CASSPTAGGYNSPLHF | TRBV18 | . | . | TRBJ1-6
TGCGCCAGCAGCGTGGGTGGACGGGAAAGCTCCTACGAGCAGTACTTC | CASSVGGRESSYEQYF | TRBV5-1 | . | . | TRBJ2-7
TGTGCCAGCAGCCAAGGACGGGGTGTCATGGATACGCAGTATTTT | CASSQGRGVMDTQYF | TRBV3-1/TRBV3-2 | . | . | TRBJ2-3
TGCGCCAGCAGTTCAGGGGACGGCTATAATTCACCCCTCCACTTT | CASSSGDGYNSPLHF | TRBV10-2 | . | . | TRBJ1-6
TGCGCCAGCAGCTTGGAGCAGGACTATGGCTACACCTTC | CASSLEQDYGYTF | TRBV5-1 | . | . | TRBJ1-2
TGTGCCAGCAGTTGGGGACAGTCCCAAGAGACCCAGTACTTC | CASSWGQSQETQYF | TRBV6-5 | . | TRBD1 | TRBJ2-5
TGTGCCAGTAGTATAGTACTTTTCCGGGGGGACACCGGGGAGCTGTTTTTT | CASSIVLFRGDTGELFF | TRBV19 | . | TRBD2 | TRBJ2-2
TGTGCCAGCGCACAGGGGGACACTGAAGCTTTCTTT | CASAQGDTEAFF | TRBV6-5 | . | TRBD1 | TRBJ1-1
TGTGCCAGCAGCCCGGGACAAAGGAACGGCTACACCTTC | CASSPGQRNGYTF | TRBV6-5 | . | . | TRBJ1-2
TGTGCCAGCAGACTAGGGGCTAGCGGGGACACAGATACGCAGTATTTT | CASRLGASGDTDTQYF | TRBV7-2 | . | TRBD2 | TRBJ2-3
TGTGCCAGCAGCTCTCCAGCCTGGACTAGAGTTGCCGGGGAGCTGTTTTTT | CASSSPAWTRVAGELFF | TRBV7-8 | . | TRBD2 | TRBJ2-2
TGTGCCAGCAGCATAACCCGGACAGGGTCGACTGGAAACACCATATATTTT | CASSITRTGSTGNTIYF | TRBV21-1 | few | . | TRBJ1-3
TGTGCCAGCTCACCAGCCCAGGGCGACTACGAGCAGTACTTC | CASSPAQGDYEQYF | TRBV18 | . | . | TRBJ2-7
TGTGCCAGCAGCTTAGCGCAGGGAGGGACTGAAGCTTTCTTT | CASSLAQGGTEAFF | TRBV7-8 | . | . | TRBJ1-1
TGCGCCAGCAGGAGCGGGGGGACAGATACGCAGTATTTT | CASRSGGTDTQYF | TRBV4-1 | . | TRBD2 | TRBJ2-3
TGCGCCAGCAGTTTTCAAAGCAGGGGGCAAAATTCACCCCTCCACTTT | CASSFQSRGQNSPLHF | TRBV5-1 | . | TRBD1 | TRBJ1-6
TGTGCCAGCAGCCCCCGAACAGGAGGGTACACTGAAGCTTTCTTT | CASSPRTGGYTEAFF | TRBV7-2 | . | . | TRBJ1-1
TGTGCCAGCAGCTTCAGCGGGGGGAACACCGGGGAGCTGTTTTTT | CASSFSGGNTGELFF | TRBV5-5 | . | TRBD2 | TRBJ2-2
TGTGCCAGCTCACCAAGGACAGGAATGAACACTGAAGCTTTCTTT | CASSPRTGMNTEAFF | TRBV18 | once | TRBD1 | TRBJ1-1
TGCGCCAGCAGCCAAGTCCTAGCGGGGGGGCGCGCGGTTGAGCAGTTCTTC | CASSQVLAGGRAVEQFF | TRBV4-3 | few | TRBD2 | TRBJ2-1
TGTGCCAGCAGCCAATCGGGGGACAGGGCCGGTCAGCCCCAGCATTTT | CASSQSGDRAGQPQHF | TRBV16 | . | TRBD1 | TRBJ1-5
TGTGCCAGCAGCTTAAGCGGGGCTAGCTCCCACAATGAGCAGTTCTTC | CASSLSGASSHNEQFF | TRBV7-3 | . | . | TRBJ2-1
TGTGCCACCAGCACCGGAAGCGCGGTAGCTTTCTTT | CATSTGSAVAFF | TRBV15 | once | . | TRBJ1-1
TGTGCCAGCTCACCAAGCCGTCGGACACCGACCTCCTACGAGCAGTACTTC | CASSPSRRTPTSYEQYF | TRBV18 | once | . | TRBJ2-7
TGTGCCACAAAAGGGCAGGGGACAGGAAACACCATATATTTT | CATKGQGTGNTIYF | TRBV10-3 | . | . | TRBJ1-3
TGTGCCAGCAGCGTAGACAGGATGAACACTGAAGCTTTCTTT | CASSVDRMNTEAFF | TRBV9 | . | . | TRBJ1-1
TGCGCCAGCAGCTTGGCGGGGACTGAGAGTACCTACGAGCAGTACTTC | CASSLAGTESTYEQYF | TRBV5-1 | . | . | TRBJ2-7
TGCGCCAGCAGCCGAATACAGGGAGAGGACACTGAAGCTTTCTTT | CASSRIQGEDTEAFF | TRBV4-1 | . | . | TRBJ1-1
TGTGCCAGCAGCGTAGGAGCGGGGAATGGTCAGCCCCAGCATTTT | CASSVGAGNGQPQHF | TRBV9 | . | . | TRBJ1-5
TGTGCCAGCAGCTCTACAGGGTATGAGCAGTTCTTC | CASSSTGYEQFF | TRBV5-4 | . | . | TRBJ2-1
TGCGCCAGCAGCTTGGTGGGTTCCAACAGGGAAAAACTGTTTTTT | CASSLVGSNREKLFF | TRBV5-1 | . | . | TRBJ1-4
TGTGCCAGCAGCTTTATGAGGGGAATAGCGGACAATGAGCAGTTCTTC | CASSFMRGIADNEQFF | TRBV5-4 | . | . | TRBJ2-1
TGTGCCAGCAGATCGCACGGGACAGGAAGCACCGGGGAGCTGTTTTTT | CASRSHGTGSTGELFF | TRBV27 | . | TRBD1 | TRBJ2-2
TGTGCCAGCAGCTTAAACGCCTGGGGAGCGGGCGATGAGCAGTTCTTC | CASSLNAWGAGDEQFF | TRBV11-3 | . | . | TRBJ2-1
TGTGCCAGCAGCTTAGCCGTCGGACAGGCCGGGGAGCTGTTTTTT | CASSLAVGQAGELFF | TRBV11-3 | . | TRBD1 | TRBJ2-2
TGTGCCAGCAGCGCCGGAGACAGAGCTTACTATGGCTACACCTTC | CASSAGDRAYYGYTF | TRBV9 | . | . | TRBJ1-2
TGTGCCAGCAGCTACCGACAGGGGGATGACACTGAAGCTTTCTTT | CASSYRQGDDTEAFF | TRBV3-1/TRBV3-2 | . | TRBD1 | TRBJ1-1
TGTGCCAGCAGTCAGTGGGACAGGGGGGAGGGCTACACCTTC | CASSQWDRGEGYTF | TRBV28 | once | TRBD1 | TRBJ1-2